These 16 T cell receptor beta chains share one sample of origin, sequenced in a study of Ad26.COV2.S vaccination and SARS-CoV-2 variants. Stated treatment: over 15 received Ad26.COV2.S at low or high dose, single or two shots; 5 received placebo; per-sample allocation not given. Samples analyzed were those drawn on day 63 after the first vaccine or placebo injection. Repertoires were generated with immunoSEQ multiplex PCR, while TCRdb's copy carries only in-frame clones and drops some. The data contain approximately 460,000 clones, roughly nine tenths of them singletons. The sample here was peripheral blood, taken in a trial of Ad26.COV2.S vaccine versus placebo. All receptors come from a person aged 18-60 years who received the Ad26.COV2.S COVID-19 vaccine or a placebo.

V and J are TRBV24-1 and TRBJ2-6, with D tentatively TRBD1 or TRBD2 (5 bases each). Trimming took 3 bases from V and 0 from J, leaving 11 bases between them. This CDR3 has 17 residues. Germline CDR1 is KGHDR and CDR2 is SFDVKD. CDR3 coding DNA: TGTGCCACCAGTGATCCGACTGGGGGCTCTGGGGCCAACGTCCTGACTTTC. Amino acids: CATSDPTGGSGANVLTF.

The chain recombines TRBV6-5 with TRBJ1-4, with 8 bases that match TRBD1. The V gene's germline CDR1 is MNHEY and CDR2 SVGAGI. V was pared by 0 bases and J by 6 bases, with 3 bases of the junction left unmatched. This CDR3 region has 15 residues. This chain's CDR3 is CASSYSRQGYEKLFF. CDR3 nucleotide sequence: TGTGCCAGCAGTTACTCGAGACAGGGGTATGAAAAACTGTTTTTT.

The chain combines TRBV19 with TRBJ1-1; 9 bases are shared with TRBD1. Trimming cost V 3 bases and J 7 bases; bases outside gene matches: 12. CDR1 LNHDA and CDR2 SQIVND come from the germline V gene (reference sequence). This CDR3 contains 16 residues. This CDR3 reads CASSILATGGSSEAFF. The CDR3 coding sequence is TGTGCCAGTAGTATTCTTGCAACAGGGGGCTCTAGTGAAGCTTTCTTT.

V is TRBV5-1 and J is TRBJ2-2; D is possibly TRBD2 (6 bases). V lost 4 bases and J 6 bases, leaving 13 bases between the germline ends. This CDR3 contains 14 residues. CDR1 is SGHRS, CDR2 YFSETQ, per germline. The CDR3 nucleotides are TGCGCCAGCAGCCGCGGGGCAGCCTCCGGGGAGCTGTTTTTT. Amino acid sequence: CASSRGAASGELFF.

The chain has TRBV7-2 and TRBJ2-5; 7 bases line up with TRBD1. Trimming at V came to 6 bases and at J to 2 bases, leaving 6 bases not matched to a gene. This CDR3 contains 14 residues. From germline, CDR1 is SGHTA and CDR2 FQGNSA. The CDR3 DNA sequence: TGTGCCAGCAGGTCTCCGGGACAGCAAGAGACCCAGTACTTC. Its translation is CASRSPGQQETQYF.

This chain links TRBV9 with TRBJ2-3, with D unclear. Germline V gives CDR1 SGDLS, CDR2 YYNGEE. Between the trimmed V and J ends, which lost 6 bases and 0 bases, there was a span of 8 bases. The CDR3 covers 13 residues. In nucleotides, the CDR3 is TGTGCCAGCACCGGACCTAGCACAGATACGCAGTATTTT. It encodes CASTGPSTDTQYF.

The chain carries TRBV30 and TRBJ2-1; D call uncertain. CDR1 GTSNPN and CDR2 SVGIG come from the germline V gene (reference sequence). The CDR3 totals 12 residues. The ends were cut back, 7 bases at V and 1 base at J, with 8 bases in the middle. Here the CDR3 DNA reads TGTGCCTCCGGGCCGTCCTACAATGAGCAGTTCTTC. This sequence encodes CASGPSYNEQFF.

V usage is TRBV29-1 and J usage is TRBJ1-5, with 7 bases that match TRBD1. The CDR3 is 13 amino acids. Germline V gives CDR1 SQVTM, CDR2 ANQGSEA. The V segment lost 1 base and the J segment 7 bases; nucleotides outside the gene matches: 4. The CDR3 region is CSVEVGGEQPQHF. The CDR3 nucleotides read TGCAGCGTTGAAGTAGGGGGCGAACAGCCCCAGCATTTT.

This clone has only a few counts. The chain combines TRBV5-1 with TRBJ1-1; maybe TRBD1 (5 bases). V was pared by 5 bases and J by 0 bases, with 17 bases between. This CDR3 is built from 16 residues. Per germline, CDR1 SGHRS and CDR2 YFSETQ. The CDR3: CASRDPGRKMNTEAFF. CDR3 nucleotides: TGCGCCAGCAGAGATCCGGGACGTAAAATGAACACTGAAGCTTTCTTT.

CDR3 DNA sequence: TGTGCCAGCAGCTTAACTACCTTGGGCCAAGAGACCCAGTACTTC. Translated, it gives CASSLTTLGQETQYF. This chain uses TRBV7-2 with TRBJ2-5; no clear D gene. The germline V gene has CDR1 SGHTA and CDR2 FQGNSA. The V and J ends lost 2 bases and 1 base respectively, with 11 bases between them. The CDR3 contains 15 residues.

CDR3 DNA: TGTGCCATCAGTGAGTCCTGGCAGGGGGCCCACGAGCAGTACTTC. This encodes CAISESWQGAHEQYF. The gene calls are TRBV10-3 and TRBJ2-7, with 8 bases fitting TRBD1. The CDR3 is made up of 15 amino acids. The V gene end was trimmed by 0 bases and the J gene end by 5 bases; junction bases not matched to a gene: 6. CDR1 and CDR2 from the germline V gene are ENHRY and SYGVKD.

This chain uses TRBV5-4 with TRBJ2-3; D gene unclear. V lost 0 bases to trimming and J lost 6 bases, with 11 bases between them. Per germline, CDR1 SGHNT and CDR2 YYREEE (reference sequence). The CDR3 covers 14 residues. CDR3 sequence (DNA): TGTGCCAGCAGCTTGGGCACCGTTGGGGATACGCAGTATTTT. It is translated as CASSLGTVGDTQYF.

The chain carries TRBV7-9 and TRBJ2-5, with 12 bases identical to TRBD2. CDR3 length: 15 amino acids. The germline V gene has CDR1 SEHNR and CDR2 FQNEAQ (reference sequence). V trimming: 6 bases; J trimming: 1 base; junction bases outside the gene matches: 3. The CDR3 reads CASRGLAGSQETQYF. In nucleotides, the CDR3 is TGTGCCAGCAGGGGACTAGCGGGTTCCCAAGAGACCCAGTACTTC.

The rearrangement links TRBV27 to TRBJ2-7; 9 bases are a match to TRBD1. This CDR3 has 16 amino acids. The ends lost 5 bases at V and 0 bases at J; junction bases unmatched: 8. The germline V gene has CDR1 MNHEY and CDR2 SMNVEV (reference sequence). Here the CDR3 reads CASSPGTGSSSYEQYF. DNA of the CDR3: TGTGCCAGCAGTCCCGGGACAGGGTCCAGCTCCTACGAGCAGTACTTC.

This chain joins TRBV28 and TRBJ1-2; a weak D match, TRBD1 (5 bases). The CDR3 consists of 14 residues. Between the trimmed V and J ends, which lost 5 bases and 8 bases, there was a span of 18 bases. Germline V gives CDR1 MDHEN, CDR2 SYDVKM. The CDR3 DNA is TGTGCCAGCAGTGTTCTTACGGGGGGTAGGGGCTACACCTTC. Translating it yields CASSVLTGGRGYTF.

J is TRBJ2-1 and V is TRBV27; 9 bases are a match to TRBD2. J gave up 7 bases and V 5 bases, and 9 bases lay outside the gene matches. The CDR3 spans 15 residues. Germline-derived CDR1 and CDR2 are MNHEY and SMNVEV (reference sequence). CDR3 amino acids: CASSRGLAIGNEQFF. DNA for the CDR3: TGTGCCAGCAGTCGTGGACTAGCGATCGGTAATGAGCAGTTCTTC.